A selection of T cell receptor beta chains follows, all from one sample in a study of cytomegalovirus exposure and HLA in healthy donors. TCRdb's copy holds only in-frame clones and misses some; the assay was immunoSEQ multiplex PCR. The sample has 120,000 or so clones; 80% to 90% are singletons. The sample taken for sequencing was PBMCs. Receptors originate from a woman aged 40 to 50 in good health and CMV-seropositive. Both conserved end residues are part of each CDR3. The D gene is left open where the match is weak. Where a row states a size, it is once, few, many or the class of an expanded clone; other rows omit it.

clone_size	d_call	v_call	j_call	cdr3_nt	cdr3_aa
.	.	TRBV5-1	TRBJ2-1	TGCGCCAGCAGCTTGGTGGGGACTGGCCTCTCCGAGCAGTTCTTC	CASSLVGTGLSEQFF
.	.	TRBV2	TRBJ2-3	TGTGCCAGCAGTGAAGACGGGACAAGCACAGATACGCAGTATTTT	CASSEDGTSTDTQYF
.	.	TRBV18	TRBJ2-7	TGTGCCAGCTCACCAGGGGCCGAGCAGTACTTC	CASSPGAEQYF
.	.	TRBV5-6	TRBJ2-3	TGTGCCAGCAGCATGGAGGCGGATTCCACAGATACGCAGTATTTT	CASSMEADSTDTQYF
once	TRBD2	TRBV29-1	TRBJ2-7	TGCAGCGTTGTCCTAGCGGGGAACTACGAGCAGTACTTC	CSVVLAGNYEQYF
.	.	TRBV21-1	TRBJ1-5	TGTGCCAGCAGCAAAGTGGGGGGGCGCTCTCAGCCCCAGCATTTT	CASSKVGGRSQPQHF
.	.	TRBV2	TRBJ2-7	TGTGCCAGCCTTGAGGGTCTCTCCTACGAGCAGTACTTC	CASLEGLSYEQYF
.	TRBD1	TRBV27	TRBJ1-1	TGTGCCAGCAGACCTATGGGGACAGGGAGCAGTGAAGCTTTCTTT	CASRPMGTGSSEAFF
.	TRBD1	TRBV11-3	TRBJ1-2	TGTGCCAGCAGCTCCCAGACAGGGGGCGAGGGCTACACCTTC	CASSSQTGGEGYTF
.	TRBD1	TRBV29-1	TRBJ1-2	TGCAGCGTTGACGGGACAGCCTATGGCTACACCTTC	CSVDGTAYGYTF
.	.	TRBV4-3	TRBJ1-5	TGCGCCAGCAGCCAGGAGTATAGCAATCAGCCCCAGCATTTT	CASSQEYSNQPQHF
.	TRBD2	TRBV28	TRBJ2-5	TGTGCCAGCACCACCCTAGCGGGACATTCGATCCAAGAGACCCAGTACTTC	CASTTLAGHSIQETQYF
.	TRBD2	TRBV7-3	TRBJ2-5	TGTGCCAGCAGCTTGGGGCAGCGGGAGGTTGAGACCCAGTACTTC	CASSLGQREVETQYF
once	.	TRBV10-3	TRBJ2-1	TGTGCCATCAGTGGGGGGGAGAGCTCCTACAATGAGCAGTTCTTC	CAISGGESSYNEQFF
few	TRBD2	TRBV6-5	TRBJ2-1	TGTGCCAGCAGGCCGACTAGCGGGATTGCCCAGTTCTTC	CASRPTSGIAQFF
.	.	TRBV7-2	TRBJ1-2	TGTGCCAGCAGTCGAATCGGGGATGGGTCTGGCTACACCTTC	CASSRIGDGSGYTF
.	.	TRBV5-6	TRBJ2-1	TGTGCCAGCAGCTCCCGGTGGAGCGAGCACTCCTACAATGAGCAGTTCTTC	CASSSRWSEHSYNEQFF
.	.	TRBV5-6	TRBJ2-7	TGTGCCAGCAGCTTGGTGCTCAGGTTCCACGAGCAGTACTTC	CASSLVLRFHEQYF
.	.	TRBV27	TRBJ2-7	TGTGCCAGCAGCAGGGATTCCTACGAGCAGTACTTC	CASSRDSYEQYF
few	TRBD1	TRBV7-9	TRBJ1-6	TGTGCCAGCAGCCCCGGGACAGATAATTCACCCCTCCACTTT	CASSPGTDNSPLHF
.	.	TRBV29-1	TRBJ2-7	TGCAGCGCGAAGCCGGGACAAGGCTCCTACGAGCAGTACTTC	CSAKPGQGSYEQYF
.	TRBD1	TRBV7-9	TRBJ2-7	TGTGCCAGCAGCTTAATCGACAGGGGAACCTACGAGCAGTACTTC	CASSLIDRGTYEQYF
.	.	TRBV7-9	TRBJ2-3	TGTGCCAGCAGCTTAGTACAGGCCAACACAGATACGCAGTATTTT	CASSLVQANTDTQYF
.	TRBD1	TRBV18	TRBJ1-5	TGTGCCAGCTCACCGGGACAGGGCAGGGACAATCAGCCCCAGCATTTT	CASSPGQGRDNQPQHF
.	.	TRBV5-1	TRBJ1-2	TGCGCCAGCAGCTTAGGTTGGGAGAACTATGGCTACACCTTC	CASSLGWENYGYTF
.	TRBD1	TRBV29-1	TRBJ1-2	TGCAGCGTTGAAGATAGGGGGCAAAGCTATGGCTACACCTTC	CSVEDRGQSYGYTF
medium-sized	.	TRBV2	TRBJ2-7	TGTGCCAGCAGTGAAACGGGGGTTAGAAGCTCCTACGAGCAGTACTTC	CASSETGVRSSYEQYF
.	TRBD1	TRBV6-1	TRBJ2-7	TGTGCCAGCAGTGCGGCCCGGGACAGGGTCTCCTACGAGCAGTACTTC	CASSAARDRVSYEQYF
few	.	TRBV7-8	TRBJ2-1	TGTGCCAGCAGTAGCATGAATGAGCAGTTCTTC	CASSSMNEQFF
.	.	TRBV2	TRBJ2-6	TGTGCCAGCAAGCTTATTGGGGCCAACGTCCTGACTTTC	CASKLIGANVLTF
few	.	TRBV25-1	TRBJ1-1	TGTGCCACCGGACTTGGGGCTGAAGCTTTCTTT	CATGLGAEAFF
.	.	TRBV5-6	TRBJ2-5	TGTGCCAGCAGCTTGGTTTTCGGAGTGGAGACCCAGTACTTC	CASSLVFGVETQYF
.	.	TRBV5-4	TRBJ1-4	TGTGCCAGCAGCTCCTGGGGAGGGTTTGAAAAACTGTTTTTT	CASSSWGGFEKLFF
.	.	TRBV29-1	TRBJ2-1	TGCAGCGTTGAGGAGGGCCAGGTCGACAATGAGCAGTTCTTC	CSVEEGQVDNEQFF
.	TRBD2	TRBV28	TRBJ2-3	TGTGCCAGCAGTTTAACGGGAGGGAACACAGATACGCAGTATTTT	CASSLTGGNTDTQYF
.	.	TRBV27	TRBJ1-1	TGTGCCAGCAGTTTATCCAGGGGCGGTGAAGCTTTCTTT	CASSLSRGGEAFF
.	.	TRBV9	TRBJ2-2	TGTGCCAGCAGCGTAGCGGGAGTCACCGGGGAGCTGTTTTTT	CASSVAGVTGELFF
.	.	TRBV2	TRBJ1-2	TGTGCCAGCAGTGAAGGGAACAGAAACTATGGCTACACCTTC	CASSEGNRNYGYTF
.	TRBD2	TRBV5-1	TRBJ2-7	TGCGCCAGCAGCTTGTTTCTAGCGGGAGTTCTCTACGAGCAGTACTTC	CASSLFLAGVLYEQYF
.	TRBD1	TRBV6-1	TRBJ2-7	TGTGCCAGCAGTGAAGGGACAGGGAGGATCCACGAGCAGTACTTC	CASSEGTGRIHEQYF
.	.	TRBV2	TRBJ1-1	TGTGCCAGCAGTGCAAACCCGGGGGGCACTGAAGCTTTCTTT	CASSANPGGTEAFF
.	TRBD1	TRBV28	TRBJ1-6	TGTGCCAGCGGGACAGGGGCGTACTCTTCACCCCTCCACTTT	CASGTGAYSSPLHF
.	TRBD2	TRBV29-1	TRBJ2-7	TGCAGCGTTGTAGATGCTAGCGGCTCCTACGAGCAGTACTTC	CSVVDASGSYEQYF
.	TRBD1	TRBV7-9	TRBJ2-3	TGTGCCAGCAGAAAGACAGGGGGCACAGATACGCAGTATTTT	CASRKTGGTDTQYF
once	.	TRBV2	TRBJ2-1	TGTGCCAGTAAACTGGTTGCAGGTATTGGTTCGCTTCAGAAGAATGAGCAGTTCTTC	CASKLVAGIGSLQKNEQFF
once	TRBD2	TRBV7-2	TRBJ2-1	TGTGCCAGCAGCCCTAGCGGGAGGGACAATGAGCAGTTCTTC	CASSPSGRDNEQFF
.	.	TRBV7-9	TRBJ1-3	TGTGCCAGCAGCTTGGGGGGGAGTCCCCGGGGTGGAAACACCATATATTTT	CASSLGGSPRGGNTIYF
.	TRBD2	TRBV7-3	TRBJ2-2	TGTGCCAGCAGCATGGGACTAGCGGGAACCGGGGAGCTGTTTTTT	CASSMGLAGTGELFF
.	TRBD2	TRBV19	TRBJ2-5	TGTGCCAGTAGCGCTAGCGGGGGCCCTCAAGAGACCCAGTACTTC	CASSASGGPQETQYF
.	.	TRBV15	TRBJ2-7	TGTGCCACCAGGATAGGGGGGGGGTCCGAGCAGTACTTC	CATRIGGGSEQYF
once	TRBD1	TRBV15	TRBJ1-5	TGTGCCACCAGATCCGACGGGCAGGGGGTCGATCAGCCCCAGCATTTT	CATRSDGQGVDQPQHF
.	.	TRBV10-3	TRBJ1-6	TGTGCCATCAGTGAGTCGGCAGGGGATAATTCACCCCTCCACTTT	CAISESAGDNSPLHF
.	TRBD1	TRBV11-2	TRBJ1-5	TGTGCCAGCAGCTTATTTGCAGGGGGTGGCAATCAGCCCCAGCATTTT	CASSLFAGGGNQPQHF